These 27 T cell receptor beta chains originate from one sample sequenced in a study of a mutant IDH1 vaccine in newly diagnosed glioma (dated by TCRdb to the early 2020s). Reading the label with the study, this specimen's time point is: week 35, safety follow-up. Every vaccine dose consisted of 300 ug of a 20-mer mutant IDH1 peptide in Montanide, administered subcutaneously together with topical imiquimod. Libraries were made using the immunoSEQ multiplex PCR assay. TCRdb carries this immuneACCESS record with in-frame sequences only. Its versions omit some clonotypes, under half of them owing to an unresolved V gene in the studies checked, with the rest unexplained. For this sample the table gives 35,000 to 45,000 clones, of which roughly 80% were detected only once. The top ten hold about 4.6% of the sample. Their target antigens are unknown. Here the sequenced sample was PBMCs, taken from a glioma patient whose treatment included an IDH1 peptide vaccine. These receptors all come from a woman aged 45 to 65 with glioma.

The V gene is TRBV19, the J gene TRBJ1-5, with a possible D match to TRBD1 (5 bases). The CDR3 is 14 amino acids. The germline V gene encodes CDR1 LNHDA and CDR2 SQIVND (reference sequence). Trimming removed 5 bases at V and 2 bases at J, with 10 bases between. The CDR3 region is CASSALQGNQPQHF. The CDR3 region has the DNA TGTGCCAGTAGTGCCCTACAGGGCAATCAGCCCCAGCATTTT.

The chain joins TRBV7-9 to TRBJ2-3; 14 bases agree with TRBD2. The V gene end was trimmed by 0 bases and the J gene end by 6 bases; junction bases not matched to a gene: 5. The germline CDR1 and CDR2 sequences are SEHNR and FQNEAQ (reference sequence). The CDR3 totals 17 residues. CDR3 nucleotide sequence: TGTGCCAGCAGCTTAGCGGTGACTAGCGGGGGGGCCGATACGCAGTATTTT. Amino acids: CASSLAVTSGGADTQYF.

The chain couples TRBV27 to TRBJ1-3; a possible D gene is TRBD1 (5 bases). Germline CDR1 is MNHEY and CDR2 is SMNVEV (reference sequence). The CDR3 contains 15 residues. V dropped 5 bases and J dropped 0 bases, with 11 bases sitting between them. CDR3 protein: CASSRDGFSGNTIYF. The CDR3 coding sequence is TGTGCCAGCAGTCGGGACGGCTTCTCTGGAAACACCATATATTTT.

A single count supports this clone. The chain joins TRBV5-4 to TRBJ1-1; D ambiguous. Germline loops: CDR1 SGHNT, CDR2 YYREEE (reference sequence). V lost 1 base to trimming and J lost 1 base, with 14 bases between them. This CDR3 has 16 amino acids. The CDR3 DNA reads as TGTGCCAGCAGCTTGTTTTTGGCAGCCCCGAACACTGAAGCTTTCTTT. It codes for CASSLFLAAPNTEAFF.

The V call is TRBV5-1, the J call TRBJ2-7, with 9 bases lining up with TRBD1. Trimming at V came to 5 bases and at J to 3 bases, leaving 3 bases not matched to a gene. The CDR3 runs 13 residues. Germline V gives CDR1 SGHRS, CDR2 YFSETQ. The CDR3 bases are TGCGCCAGCAGGGGACAGGGCCGCTACGAGCAGTACTTC. This codes for CASRGQGRYEQYF.

The chain combines TRBV6-5 with TRBJ2-3, with D possibly TRBD1 on 5 matching bases. V lost 4 bases to trimming and J lost 6 bases, with 11 bases between them. CDR1 and CDR2 (germline): MNHEY, SVGAGI. The CDR3 has 13 residues. As DNA, the CDR3 is TGTGCCAGCAGTTTCAGGGCTGCGGATACGCAGTATTTT. Its protein product is CASSFRAADTQYF.

This clone was seen only a few times. The chain links TRBV10-3 to TRBJ1-6, with 7 nucleotides matching TRBD1. This CDR3 has 15 residues. Germline values: CDR1 ENHRY, CDR2 SYGVKD. V was clipped by 2 bases and J by 6 bases; unmatched bases: 4. This CDR3 reads CAISEGRGSNSPLHF. The CDR3 nucleotides are TGTGCCATCAGTGAGGGCAGGGGGAGTAATTCACCCCTCCACTTT.

The chain joins TRBV27 to TRBJ2-7; D remains ambiguous. Trimming stripped 2 bases from V and 0 bases from J, with 8 bases between. Germline assignment: CDR1 MNHEY and CDR2 SMNVEV (reference sequence). This CDR3 spans 14 amino acids. The CDR3 nucleotides are TGTGCCAGCAGTTTAACTGGCAGCTCCTACGAGCAGTACTTC. Its translation: CASSLTGSSYEQYF.

The rearrangement joins TRBV2 to TRBJ1-2; D not resolved. This CDR3 has 13 amino acids. The germline gives CDR1 SNHLY, CDR2 FYNNEI. The ends were cut back, 6 bases at V and 4 bases at J, with 12 bases in the middle. CDR3 sequence: CASSLDGIYGYTF. DNA of the CDR3: TGTGCCAGCAGCCTCGACGGCATCTATGGCTACACCTTC.

The chain links TRBV10-3 to TRBJ1-4; unclear D gene. Per germline, CDR1 ENHRY and CDR2 SYGVKD. V dropped 6 bases and J dropped 0 bases, with 5 bases sitting between them. There are 13 residues in the CDR3. Here the CDR3 reads CAIRGSTNEKLFF. The CDR3 nucleotides are TGTGCCATCAGAGGGTCAACTAATGAAAAACTGTTTTTT.

The chain carries TRBV5-1 and TRBJ2-1, with 8 bases identical to TRBD2. The CDR3 has 15 residues. Germline V gene data show CDR1 as SGHRS and CDR2 as YFSETQ. With V trimmed by 0 bases and J by 4 bases, 3 bases remained unmatched. The CDR3 region has the DNA TGCGCCAGCAGCTTGGCGGGGGGGGGATACAATGAGCAGTTCTTC. It is translated as CASSLAGGGYNEQFF.

The chain links TRBV9 to TRBJ1-2; D is ambiguous. Germline V CDR1 and CDR2: SGDLS, YYNGEE. There are 12 residues in the CDR3. With 7 bases removed from V and 8 bases from J, the gap between germline ends came to 15 bases. CDR3 nucleotides: TGTGCCAGCTTTGAAAGGTCCTACGGCTACACCTTC. Translation: CASFERSYGYTF.

This chain uses TRBV7-3 with TRBJ1-4, with a possible D match to TRBD1 (5 bases). With 11 bases removed from V and 3 bases from J, the gap between germline ends came to 13 bases. The CDR3 is made up of 13 amino acids. Per the germline V gene, CDR1 is SGHTA and CDR2 is FQGTGA. DNA of the CDR3: TGTGCCTCAGGGAAGGGGCCTAATGAAAAACTGTTTTTT. Translation: CASGKGPNEKLFF.

V is TRBV27 and J is TRBJ2-7, with TRBD1 matching over 8 bases. Trimming at V came to 5 bases and at J to 0 bases, leaving 9 bases not matched to a gene. The CDR3 is made up of 16 amino acids. Germline V gene lookup returns CDR1 MNHEY and CDR2 SMNVEV (reference sequence). CDR3 region: CASSQGQGFLSYEQYF. The DNA of the CDR3 is TGTGCCAGCAGTCAAGGACAGGGCTTCCTCTCCTACGAGCAGTACTTC.

This chain connects TRBV4-1 to TRBJ2-4; D unresolved. Trimming took off 10 bases at V and 2 bases at J, with 12 bases between the two ends. The germline V gene encodes CDR1 MGHRA and CDR2 YSYEKL. The CDR3 has 13 amino acids. CDR3 loop: CAIPPHTKNIQYF. CDR3 bases: TGCGCCATCCCTCCCCATACCAAAAACATTCAGTACTTC.

The chain links TRBV15 to TRBJ1-4, with TRBD1 as a possible D gene (5 bases). V lost 5 bases to trimming and J lost 7 bases, with 17 bases between them. The germline V gene encodes CDR1 LNHNV and CDR2 YYDKDF (reference sequence). The CDR3 is made up of 15 amino acids. The CDR3 DNA sequence: TGTGCCACCAGCCCCCGCTGGGGGGAGGCTGAAAAACTGTTTTTT. As protein: CATSPRWGEAEKLFF.

The V and J genes are TRBV7-2 and TRBJ1-3; the match to TRBD1 covers 7 bases. V trimming: 6 bases; J trimming: 0 bases; junction bases outside the gene matches: 5. The CDR3 extends over 15 amino acids. Germline V gene sequence: CDR1 SGHTA, CDR2 FQGNSA. CDR3 bases: TGTGCCAGCAGAATGGGACAGTACTCTGGAAACACCATATATTTT. The encoded protein is CASRMGQYSGNTIYF.

The chain combines TRBV5-4 with TRBJ1-2, with unresolved D. Trimming removed 1 base at V and 8 bases at J, with 15 bases between. This CDR3 is 14 amino acids long. The germline V gene has CDR1 SGHNT and CDR2 YYREEE (reference sequence). CDR3 sequence (DNA): TGTGCCAGCAGCTTGCTCTCGGGCACGGAAGGCTACACCTTC. This translates into CASSLLSGTEGYTF.

V is TRBV2 and J is TRBJ1-2; D perhaps matches TRBD1 (6 bases). The CDR3 is 15 amino acids. Germline V gene data show CDR1 as SNHLY and CDR2 as FYNNEI. V lost 6 bases, J lost 3 bases, and 17 bases lay in between. CDR3 loop: CASRQEGGRDYGYTF. Written as DNA, the CDR3 is TGTGCCAGCAGACAAGAGGGGGGACGGGACTATGGCTACACCTTC.

This clone was counted only a few times. The chain recombines TRBV30 with TRBJ1-6; D uncertain. The CDR3 is 12 amino acids. V was pared by 2 bases and J by 8 bases, with 7 bases between. Germline V gene sequence: CDR1 GTSNPN, CDR2 SVGIG (reference sequence). DNA for the CDR3: TGTGCCTGGAGTAATCCGGATTCACCCCTCCACTTT. Translation: CAWSNPDSPLHF.

CDR3 DNA: TGTGCCAGCAGCGTAGATGGGGCGAGTCAAGAGACCCAGTACTTC. Amino acid sequence: CASSVDGASQETQYF. This chain connects TRBV9 to TRBJ2-5; possible D gene TRBD1, 5 bases. Germline-derived CDR1 and CDR2 are SGDLS and YYNGEE. V lost 0 bases and J 2 bases, leaving 11 bases between the germline ends. The CDR3 contains 15 residues.

V and J are TRBV7-9 and TRBJ1-4, with a tentative D call TRBD1 (5 bases). CDR3 size: 12 residues. The V and J ends lost 5 bases and 8 bases respectively, with 9 bases between them. Germline V gives CDR1 SEHNR, CDR2 FQNEAQ (reference sequence). DNA of the CDR3: TGTGCCAGCAGCCGGGACGAGGAAAAACTGTTTTTT. It translates to CASSRDEEKLFF. The whole variable domain, filled in from reference TRBV7-9 and TRBJ1-4, reads DTGVSQNPRHKITKRGQNVTFRCDPISEHNRLYWYRQTLGQGPEFLTYFQNEAQLEKSRLLSDRFSAERPKGSFSTLEIQRTEQGDSAMYLCASSRDEEKLFFGSGTQLSVL.

The V call is TRBV6-6, the J call TRBJ2-5; 9 bases are shared with TRBD1. CDR1 is MNHNY, CDR2 SVGAGI, per germline (reference sequence). The J segment lost 5 bases and the V segment lost 11 bases, leaving 9 bases of the junction unmatched. This CDR3 has 13 residues. CDR3 sequence reads: CAGKTGGRETQYF. Written as DNA, the CDR3 is TGTGCCGGCAAGACAGGGGGGCGCGAGACCCAGTACTTC.

The table lists this clone with a few counts. The chain employs TRBV6-5 and TRBJ1-6; D remains unclear. Germline CDR1 and CDR2: MNHEY and SVGAGI. The V gene lost 6 bases and the J gene lost 13 bases, with 16 bases spanning the gap. The CDR3 is 13 amino acids. CDR3 nucleotides: TGTGCCAGCAGCCGCACGGAGGCCTTCCCCCTCCACTTT. Protein: CASSRTEAFPLHF.

This clone was picked up a small number of times. This chain joins TRBV2 and TRBJ1-2, with TRBD1 matching over 7 bases. This CDR3 contains 13 residues. J was trimmed by 6 bases and V by 4 bases; bases with no gene match: 5. The germline gives CDR1 SNHLY, CDR2 FYNNEI. In DNA form, the CDR3 reads TGTGCCAGCAGTGCGTTACAGGGGAATGGCTACACCTTC. Protein: CASSALQGNGYTF.

V usage is TRBV19 and J usage is TRBJ1-4, with a possible D match to TRBD1 (6 bases). Trimming left V 11 bases short and J 7 bases short, with 17 bases between. CDR1 is LNHDA, CDR2 SQIVND, per germline (reference sequence). The CDR3 has 13 amino acids. CDR3 nucleotide sequence: TGTGCCCAACCTACGGACAGTGGTGAAAAACTGTTTTTT. The encoded protein is CAQPTDSGEKLFF. The variable domain in full, with the rest retrieved from reference TRBV19 and TRBJ1-4, is DGGITQSPKYLFRKEGQNVTLSCEQNLNHDAMYWYRQDPGQGLRLIYYSQIVNDFQKGDIAEGYSVSREKKESFPLTVTSAQKNPTAFYLCAQPTDSGEKLFFGSGTQLSVL.

V gene TRBV7-9 combines with J gene TRBJ1-1, with D unclear. Germline lookup yields CDR1 SEHNR and CDR2 FQNEAQ (reference sequence). The V gene lost 5 bases and the J gene lost 5 bases, with 18 bases spanning the gap. The CDR3 is 15 residues long. CDR3 nucleotide sequence: TGTGCCAGCAGCCCCACATCGGCGGGGAAGACTGAAGCTTTCTTT. This sequence encodes CASSPTSAGKTEAFF.